The entry below describes one T cell receptor beta chain. Both 60 Vbeta primers and 13 Jbeta primers went into the PCR. TCRdb keeps only in-frame clones here, not all; method: immunoSEQ multiplex PCR. The sample's table shows about 200,000 clones. The data are from a study of cytomegalovirus exposure and HLA in healthy donors. The CDR3 totals 17 residues. Between the trimmed V and J ends, which lost 7 bases and 0 bases, there was a span of 19 bases. CDR1 is GTSNPN, CDR2 SVGIG, per germline (reference sequence). This TCR came from a boy under 18 in good health and CMV-seronegative. This sequence joins TRBV30 and TRBJ2-6; D might be TRBD2 (6 bases). The sample was PBMCs. The CDR3 nucleotides are TGTGCCTCCCTCCGGGGGATACTTTCCTCTGGGGCCAACGTCCTGACTTTC. Translating gives CASLRGILSSGANVLTF.